This is a list of T cell receptor beta chains from one sample in a study of identifying expanded T cells in peripheral blood. Assay: immunoSEQ multiplex PCR; the TCRdb copy retains only in-frame clones and omits some. The table lists 75,000 to 90,000 clones, 85% to 90% of them singletons. Sequenced: blood. These receptors originate from a person aged 18 to 70 in good health. Both conserved end residues are part of each CDR3. D genes are given only for firm matches.

V	D	J	length	DNA	CDR3
TRBV7-3	.	TRBJ2-3	14	TGTGCCAGCAGCCCCTATGGGGCCATAGATACGCAGTATTTT	CASSPYGAIDTQYF
TRBV7-6	.	TRBJ2-2	17	TGTGCCAGCAGCTTAGCCCCGGGACAATCGAACACCGGGGAGCTGTTTTTT	CASSLAPGQSNTGELFF
TRBV23-1	TRBD1	TRBJ2-7	17	TGCGCCAGCGGACCGGGACAGGGGGGTCTAGGTGGCCGCGAGCAGTACTTC	CASGPGQGGLGGREQYF
TRBV7-2	.	TRBJ2-1	13	TGTGCCAGCAGCTTATCAGGGAACAATGAGCAGTTCTTC	CASSLSGNNEQFF
TRBV7-8	.	TRBJ1-3	15	TGTGCCAGCAGCTTGTTGTTCACCTCTGAAAACACCATATATTTT	CASSLLFTSENTIYF
TRBV11-2	.	TRBJ2-2	15	TGTGCCAGCAGCCCTGGGGGGACGAACACCGGGGAGCTGTTTTTT	CASSPGGTNTGELFF
TRBV9	.	TRBJ2-2	15	TGTGCCAGCAGCGTAGTGTCCTATGGGAGCGGGGAGCTGTTTTTT	CASSVVSYGSGELFF
TRBV5-1	TRBD1	TRBJ1-3	16	TGCGCCAGCAGCTCCACAGGGGGCGCAGAAGGAAACACCATATATTTT	CASSSTGGAEGNTIYF
TRBV11-2	.	TRBJ2-7	14	TGTGCCAGCAGCCCTCCCATGACAAGCTACGAGCAGTACTTC	CASSPPMTSYEQYF
TRBV11-2	.	TRBJ1-4	13	TGTGCCAGCAGCTTAGGTCAGGGGGAAAAACTGTTTTTT	CASSLGQGEKLFF